This T cell receptor beta chain emerged from a study of blood T cell repertoires in COVID-19. Study-wide context: The study drew acute and convalescent COVID-19 samples from the United States, Italy and Spain. Sources were T cells, B-cell-depleted T cells, or PBMCs; the material itself was cDNA or gDNA.

There are 13 residues in the CDR3. This clone was detected once. Per the study methods: Quantification of nucleated cells was approximated via reference gene primer amplification. Using immunoSEQ multiplex PCR, the repertoire was profiled, and TCRdb retains in-frame clones only, with some absent. For V, J and clone size, that table is used; D and trimming come from the DNA. The data contain 60,000 to 70,000 clones, about 86% of them singletons. Material: peripheral blood. This TCR was sampled from a woman aged 60-75 years with acute or convalescent COVID-19. The V gene is TRBV21-1, the J gene TRBJ2-7; the table's TRBD2 call for D was not verified on the DNA. TRBV21-1 is given as a pseudogene. The CDR3 bases are TGTGCCAGCACCCCCACGGCACGTACGGGACAGTACTTC. Amino acid sequence: CASTPTARTGQYF.